The 28 T cell receptor beta chains listed next were all sequenced from one sample in a study of T cells in Graves' hyperthyroidism and ophthalmopathy. Researchers took RNA transcripts and amplified the TCR beta CDR3 regions from them. The HTBI primer set drove a first-round RT-PCR of the TCR CDR3. TCRdb fed the multiplex PCR reads into MiXCR, producing one record per CDR3 protein. The repertoire holds 300,000 to 450,000 distinct CDR3 sequences, with about a sixth as singletons. Material: blood. Receptors originate from a woman aged 40 to 50 with Graves' ophthalmopathy.

This clonotype was counted ten times or more. The chain employs TRBV7-2 and TRBJ2-7; D unresolved. This CDR3 is 15 amino acids long. Germline CDR1 SGHTA, CDR2 FQGNSA. Trimming removed 3 bases from V and 1 base from J, with 13 bases in between. The CDR3 DNA sequence: TGTGCCAGCAGCTTGTCCGTTTATCTATCCTACGAGCAGTACTTC. It specifies CASSLSVYLSYEQYF. The whole variable domain, remainder taken from reference TRBV7-2 and TRBJ2-7, is GAGVSQSPSNKVTEKGKDVELRCDPISGHTALYWYRQSLGQGLEFLIYFQGNSAPDKSGLPSDRFSAERTGGSVSTLTIQRTQQEDSAVYLCASSLSVYLSYEQYFGPGTRLTVT.

CDR3 sequence reads: CSSTTGTDNSPLHF. The DNA of the CDR3 is TGCAGTTCTACGACAGGGACTGATAATTCACCCCTCCACTTT. J is TRBJ1-6 and V is TRBV20-1; TRBD1 aligns across 7 bases. Germline loops: CDR1 DFQATT, CDR2 SNEGSKA (reference sequence). The CDR3 totals 14 residues. V dropped 8 bases and J dropped 5; count of bases not matched to a gene: 9.

This clonotype occurred many times. The chain couples TRBV7-9 to TRBJ1-5; D may be TRBD1 (5 bases). V was trimmed by 5 bases and J by 6 bases, leaving 8 bases between them. Per germline, CDR1 SEHNR and CDR2 FQNEAQ (reference sequence). CDR3 length: 12 amino acids. CDR3 loop: CASSRDGQPQHF. The CDR3 region has the DNA TGTGCCAGCAGCCGGGACGGTCAGCCCCAGCATTTT.

This clonotype was seen at least ten times. The chain uses TRBV11-2 and TRBJ2-2, with D perhaps TRBD2 (5 bases). Trimming removed 0 bases at V and 3 bases at J, with 23 bases between. The CDR3 totals 20 residues. CDR1 is SGHAT and CDR2 is FQNNGV in the germline V gene. CDR3 DNA: TGTGCCAGCAGCTTAGATCGGGGTCTATGGCGGGCTATGGACACCGGGGAGCTGTTTTTT. Residues: CASSLDRGLWRAMDTGELFF.

There are many counts of this clonotype. The chain recombines TRBV20-1 with TRBJ1-1; D not resolved. Trimming stripped 6 bases from V and 5 bases from J, with 16 bases between. Germline V gene lookup returns CDR1 DFQATT and CDR2 SNEGSKA (reference sequence). The CDR3 has 13 residues. The DNA of the CDR3 is TGCAGTGCCCCCGAGGTCGGGGAGACTGAAGCTTTCTTT. This codes for CSAPEVGETEAFF.

This clonotype was seen many times. This rearrangement joins TRBV6-2 or TRBV6-3 to TRBJ2-7; 7 nucleotides align to TRBD1. Germline values: CDR1 MNHEY, CDR2 SVGEGT. Trimming at V came to 5 bases and at J to 2 bases, leaving 6 bases not matched to a gene. The CDR3 length is 14 residues. Written as DNA, the CDR3 is TGTGCCAGCAGTCAGACAGGGTTGACCTACGAGCAGTACTTC. It translates to CASSQTGLTYEQYF.

This clonotype was counted ten times or more. The gene calls are TRBV5-6 and TRBJ1-1; D is unclear. This CDR3 comprises 14 residues. Trimming removed 6 bases at V and 1 base at J, with 13 bases between. CDR1 and CDR2 (germline): SGHDT, YYEEEE. CDR3 DNA sequence: TGTGCCAGCATAAAGAGGGCGTCGAACACTGAAGCTTTCTTT. This gives the protein CASIKRASNTEAFF.

This clonotype appeared many times. The rearrangement joins TRBV10-2 to TRBJ2-7; 7 bases fit TRBD2. With V trimmed by 4 bases and J by 4 bases, 16 bases remained unmatched. Germline V lookup: CDR1 WSHSY, CDR2 SAAADI. The CDR3 length is 17 residues. CDR3 nucleotides: TGCGCCAGCAGTGCCCCAAAATGGGCGGGAGCGCGGTACGAGCAGTACTTC. Residues: CASSAPKWAGARYEQYF.

The DNA for the CDR3 is TGTGCCAGCACCGCCGACACCTTCTACGAGCAGTACTTC. Translated, it gives CASTADTFYEQYF. The J gene is TRBJ2-7, the V gene TRBV6-1; D is undetermined. The CDR3 consists of 13 residues. CDR1 is MNHNS and CDR2 is SASEGT in the germline V gene. The V gene lost 7 bases and the J gene lost 3 bases, with 13 bases spanning the gap.

This clonotype was recorded many times. The V gene is TRBV6-1, the J gene TRBJ1-6, with D tentatively TRBD1 (5 bases). The germline gives CDR1 MNHNS, CDR2 SASEGT. This CDR3 is 17 amino acids long. V was pared by 4 bases and J by 6 bases, with 19 bases between. This CDR3 reads CASSVTTAPKLNSPLHF. DNA of the CDR3: TGTGCCAGCAGTGTCACGACAGCACCAAAACTTAATTCACCCCTCCACTTT.

This clonotype was counted ten times or more. This sequence joins TRBV7-9 and TRBJ2-3, with 13 positions matching TRBD2. CDR3 length: 18 amino acids. With 5 bases clipped from V and 8 bases from J, the junction kept 16 bases outside the gene matches. Germline CDR1 and CDR2: SEHNR and FQNEAQ (reference sequence). Here the CDR3 reads CASSPRLAGGTTGGTQYF. The DNA for the CDR3 is TGTGCCAGCAGCCCTAGACTAGCGGGAGGAACCACGGGCGGTACGCAGTATTTT.

This clonotype was picked up many times. This chain uses TRBV11-2 with TRBJ2-2, with 13 bases matching TRBD2. CDR1 SGHAT and CDR2 FQNNGV come from the germline V gene. The CDR3 is 19 amino acids. Germline trimming cut 0 bases from V and 6 bases from J; bases unmatched to any gene: 10. The DNA of the CDR3 is TGTGCCAGCAGCTTAGAATATATACTAGCGGGAGGGCCCGCCGGGGAGCTGTTTTTT. Its translation is CASSLEYILAGGPAGELFF.

This clonotype has at least ten counts. The chain links TRBV7-2 to TRBJ2-7; D is undetermined. The germline V and J ends were trimmed by 1 base and 3 bases, with 13 bases remaining between them. The CDR3 is 15 residues long. Germline loops: CDR1 SGHTA, CDR2 FQGNSA. CDR3 protein: CASSLGRRNLYEQYF. In DNA form, the CDR3 reads TGTGCCAGCAGCTTAGGGAGACGTAACCTCTACGAGCAGTACTTC.

Ten or more counts support this clonotype. J is TRBJ2-2 and V is TRBV5-1, with TRBD2 as a possible D gene (5 bases). V shed 2 bases and J shed 5 bases, with 7 bases lying between them. Germline assignment: CDR1 SGHRS and CDR2 YFSETQ. The CDR3 covers 13 residues. In DNA, the CDR3 is TGCGCCAGCAGCTTTGGACTTACCGGGGAGCTGTTTTTT. Translation: CASSFGLTGELFF. Together with reference TRBV5-1 and TRBJ2-2, the CDR3 gives the full variable domain: KAGVTQTPRYLIKTRGQQVTLSCSPISGHRSVSWYQQTPGQGLQFLFEYFSETQRNKGNFPGRFSGRQFSNSRSEMNVSTLELGDSALYLCASSFGLTGELFFGEGSRLTVL.

A few counts support this clonotype. This rearrangement joins TRBV20-1 to TRBJ1-6; maybe TRBD1 (5 bases). Trimming shortened V by 0 bases and J by 11 bases, and 14 bases separated the two germline ends. Germline values: CDR1 DFQATT, CDR2 SNEGSKA (reference sequence). The CDR3 has 14 amino acids. CDR3 DNA sequence: TGCAGTGCTAGAGAGTATATTGGGGGTGCACCCCTCCACTTT. Translation: CSAREYIGGAPLHF.

As concerns this clonotype: This clone may be a read error of a much larger clone one base away. V is TRBV19 and J is TRBJ2-7; possibly TRBD1 for D (6 bases). Trimming stripped 4 bases from V and 5 bases from J, with 12 bases between. The CDR3 is 13 residues long. Looked up from germline, CDR1 is LNHDA and CDR2 is SQIVND (reference sequence). The CDR3 sequence: CASSNQGFDEQYF. The CDR3 region has the DNA TGTGCCAGTAGTAACCAGGGGTTTGACGAGCAGTACTTC.

This clonotype was seen at least ten times. V and J are TRBV28 and TRBJ2-2, with D tentatively TRBD2 (5 bases). The germline V gene has CDR1 MDHEN and CDR2 SYDVKM. V lost 6 bases to trimming and J lost 5 bases, with 10 bases between them. The CDR3 extends over 13 amino acids. This CDR3 is CASRRRGTGELFF. DNA for the CDR3: TGTGCCAGCAGACGCAGAGGGACCGGGGAGCTGTTTTTT.

J is TRBJ2-2 and V is TRBV6-1; TRBD2 might be the D (5 bases). The CDR3 spans 12 residues. Per germline, CDR1 MNHNS and CDR2 SASEGT. Trimming cost V 8 bases and J 4 bases, with 8 bases left between them. The CDR3 DNA reads TGTGCCAGCGTCCTAGCCACCGGGGAGCTGTTTTTT. Translating it yields CASVLATGELFF.

A word on this clonotype: One end of the junction is discordant with germline, which a read error may explain. The CDR3 region has the DNA TGTGCCTGGGGTGTTGACGGATATGAAGCTTTCTTT. This codes for CAWGVDGYEAFF. V usage is TRBV30 and J usage is TRBJ1-1; D remains ambiguous. Germline lookup yields CDR1 GTSNPN and CDR2 SVGIG (reference sequence). There are 12 residues in the CDR3.

This clonotype has ten or more counts. The chain combines TRBV10-1 with TRBJ1-5, with D possibly matching TRBD1 (6 bases). V was shortened by 8 bases and J by 6 bases, with 14 bases between the two germline ends. The CDR3 totals 13 residues. Germline V gene data show CDR1 as WNHNN and CDR2 as SYGVQD (reference sequence). The CDR3 loop is CASQDRFGQPQHF. DNA for the CDR3: TGCGCCAGCCAAGACAGGTTTGGTCAGCCCCAGCATTTT.

Of note for this clonotype: Its ends do not fully match the called genes, so a read error is possible. The V call is TRBV7-3, the J call TRBJ1-1, with D uncertain. The CDR3 length is 15 residues. Germline V gene sequence: CDR1 SGHTA, CDR2 FQGTGA. The CDR3 region is CVSSLNSRENTEAFF. CDR3 nucleotides: TGTGTCAGCAGCTTAAATTCCCGGGAGAACACTGAAGCTTTCTTC.

This clonotype was recorded many times. Mismatch with germline at one junction end may stem from a read error. The chain uses TRBV28 and TRBJ1-5, with D possibly TRBD1 on 5 matching bases. The CDR3 runs to 16 residues. Looked up from germline, CDR1 is MDHEN and CDR2 is SYDVKM. CDR3 nucleotide sequence: TGTGCCAGCAGTTTTAATGGGGGGAATAGCTATCAGCCCCAGCATTTT. Encoded protein: CASSFNGGNSYQPQHF. Filled out from reference TRBV28 and TRBJ1-5, the complete variable domain reads DVKVTQSSRYLVKRTGEKVFLECVQDMDHENMFWYRQDPGLGLRLIYFSYDVKMKEKGDIPEGYSVSREKKERFSLILESASTNQTSMYLCASSFNGGNSYQPQHFGDGTRLSIL.

This clonotype has at least ten counts. The chain joins TRBV20-1 to TRBJ2-7; 10 bases map to TRBD1. From germline, CDR1 is DFQATT and CDR2 SNEGSKA (reference sequence). Losses at the gene ends were 1 base for V and 4 bases for J; bases not matched to a gene: 4. This CDR3 region has 14 residues. The CDR3, as DNA: TGCAGTGCTAGAGGGCGACAGGGGGCATACGAGCAGTACTTC. It translates to CSARGRQGAYEQYF.

This clonotype was recorded at least ten times. The chain recombines TRBV27 with TRBJ1-2; 8 nucleotides align to TRBD1. CDR1 is MNHEY, CDR2 SMNVEV, per germline (reference sequence). The V segment lost 3 bases and the J segment 5 bases; nucleotides outside the gene matches: 2. The CDR3 runs 13 residues. The CDR3 loop is CASSLTGEYGYTF. CDR3 coding DNA: TGTGCCAGCAGTTTGACAGGGGAATATGGCTACACCTTC.

Many counts were recorded for this clonotype. J is TRBJ2-7 and V is TRBV20-1; D not certain. The CDR3 runs to 12 residues. V gave up 1 base and J gave up 4 bases, with 8 bases separating them. Germline-derived CDR1 and CDR2 are DFQATT and SNEGSKA (reference sequence). CDR3 in amino acids: CSARVDAYEQYF. Here the CDR3 DNA reads TGCAGTGCTAGAGTCGACGCTTACGAGCAGTACTTC.

This clonotype was seen ten or more times. The chain uses TRBV20-1 and TRBJ2-7; tentatively, D is TRBD1 (6 bases). This CDR3 is built from 13 residues. In germline, CDR1 is DFQATT, CDR2 SNEGSKA (reference sequence). Trimming took 2 bases from V and 3 from J, leaving 11 bases between them. The CDR3 protein is CSARPGQNYEQYF. DNA of the CDR3: TGCAGTGCTAGACCCGGACAGAACTACGAGCAGTACTTC.

This clonotype was seen ten or more times. CDR3 region: CASSYAVDRVSSYEQYF. The CDR3 DNA sequence: TGTGCCAGCAGTTACGCCGTCGACAGGGTGAGCTCCTACGAGCAGTACTTC. The chain employs TRBV6-5 and TRBJ2-7; 7 nucleotides align to TRBD1. In germline, CDR1 is MNHEY, CDR2 SVGAGI. Trimming removed 2 bases from V and 0 bases from J; junction bases left unmatched: 10. This CDR3 is built from 17 residues.

This clonotype was seen at least ten times. The CDR3 region has the DNA TGCGCCAGCAGCCATCAGGGACTTAATTCACCCCTCCACTTT. Protein product: CASSHQGLNSPLHF. This rearrangement joins TRBV4-1 to TRBJ1-6, with D maybe TRBD1 (5 bases). CDR1 is MGHRA and CDR2 is YSYEKL in the germline V gene. Trimming took off 3 bases at V and 6 bases at J, with 9 bases between the two ends. CDR3 length equals 14 residues.